The T cell receptor beta chain described here comes from a study of cytomegalovirus exposure and HLA in healthy donors. Study observations and caveats: About 87% or about 30% of the time was how often most TCR beta V segments were productive, according to an earlier analysis.

As to this clone: Its matching antigen is unknown.

Trimming took 0 bases from V and 0 from J, leaving 12 bases between them. This CDR3 comprises 17 residues. From germline, CDR1 is MGHRA and CDR2 YSYEKL. PCR involved 60 Vbeta and 13 Jbeta primers. Assay used: immunoSEQ multiplex PCR; TCRdb lists only in-frame clones, some missing. This sample carries around 99,000 clones, over 70% of them seen once, and the ten largest clones take 2% to 2.5%. Material for sequencing was PBMCs. The clonotype was recovered from a man younger than 40 in good health and CMV-seronegative. This chain uses TRBV4-1 with TRBJ2-1; no definite D call. CDR3 in amino acids: CASSQERRGSSYNEQFF. The CDR3, as DNA: TGCGCCAGCAGCCAAGAGCGGCGAGGAAGCTCCTACAATGAGCAGTTCTTC.